This T cell receptor (beta chain) was sequenced during a study of blood T cells in healthy people across ages. Regarding the study as a whole: Expanded clonotype changes were possibly confounded by unknown donor CMV status. Across samples, TCR beta diversity tracked strongly with naive T cell percentage. Investigators viewed diversity estimates from one million T cells as underestimates, the study reported.

For the second PCR, which ran for about 7 to 12 cycles, a sample-barcoded 5' primer and a J-beta primer mix were used. TCRdb reprocessed the 5' RACE reads with MiXCR, giving one entry per CDR3 protein. The sample lists some 920,000 distinct CDR3 sequences, roughly 51% seen once, with around a fifth in the top ten. This clonotype has a count of ten or more. The antigen remains unidentified. Germline V lookup: CDR1 LGHNA, CDR2 YSLEER. J lost 4 bases, V lost 3 bases, and 2 bases had no gene match. This CDR3 spans 15 amino acids. This clonotype was obtained from an older woman in good health. The rearrangement uses TRBV4-3 and TRBJ1-6, with 8 bases that match TRBD1. The specimen sequenced was blood. CDR3 in amino acids: CASSHTGGYNSPLHF. DNA of the CDR3: TGCGCCAGCAGCCATACAGGGGGATATAATTCACCCCTCCACTTT.